This TCR beta chain came from a study of identical twins. Whole-study results and caveats: Beta out-of-frame sequences showed weaker excess sharing between twins. Interpretation of the results relied on cross-sectional statistical analysis and not on following the same donors. The abundant beta clonotypes from cord blood had fewer insertions, and memory repertoires had none of this.

This clonotype was counted at least ten times. Its cognate antigen is unknown. Germline loops: CDR1 MNHEY, CDR2 SVGAGI. This CDR3 contains 15 residues. V dropped 2 bases and J dropped 5; count of bases not matched to a gene: 7. MiXCR was run by TCRdb on the 5' RACE reads, yielding one entry per CDR3 protein. This table has about 1.7 million distinct CDR3 sequences, 25% to 35% appearing once. Source material: cord blood. The receptor's source is a newborn girl in good health. The chain uses TRBV6-5 and TRBJ2-3; 7 bases agree with TRBD1. CDR3 sequence: CASSYADRVGDTQYF. The CDR3 DNA reads TGTGCCAGCAGTTACGCAGACAGGGTGGGAGATACGCAGTATTTT.